Below are 27 T cell receptor beta chains sequenced from a single sample in a study of vaccination and CD4 T cells after COVID-19. Treatment meaning: roughly ten-day PBMC culture with coronavirus spike peptide pools or control peptides (ViraFEST assay). What these receptors recognize is not known. Sequenced with the Oncomine TCR Beta short-read assay was DNA taken from cultured CD4+ T cells. TCRdb called the PCR reads again in MiXCR, with one record for every CDR3 protein. The repertoire holds thousands of distinct CDR3 sequences, roughly 70% seen once, with around half in the top ten. Sequences were obtained from CD4+ T cells from blood, cultured in vitro. The receptors shown here come from a human donor who had recovered from COVID-19.

By proportion, this clonotype is medium-sized (0.01 to 0.1%). This rearrangement joins TRBV7-2 to TRBJ2-1; TRBD2 matches at 9 bases. The germline V gene has CDR1 SGHTA and CDR2 FQGNSA. Losses at the gene ends were 5 bases for V and 7 bases for J; bases not matched to a gene: 18. The CDR3 extends over 18 amino acids. The CDR3 DNA is TGTGCCAGCAGCCGGCCAAGGCGGGCGGGAGGGCTAGGGAATGAGCAGTTCTTC. As protein: CASSRPRRAGGLGNEQFF.

The chain joins TRBV20-1 to TRBJ2-7; 9 nucleotides line up with TRBD2. V lost 4 bases to trimming and J lost 4 bases; unmatched junction nucleotides: 8. Germline V CDR1 and CDR2: DFQATT, SNEGSKA (reference sequence). The CDR3 covers 14 residues. The CDR3 is CSANRIAGVYEQYF. In nucleotides, the CDR3 is TGCAGTGCTAACCGGATAGCGGGAGTATACGAGCAGTACTTC.

This sequence joins TRBV20-1 and TRBJ2-5; D gene unclear. V was cut by 0 bases and J by 1 base, with 9 bases left in between. Per the germline V gene, CDR1 is DFQATT and CDR2 is SNEGSKA (reference sequence). The CDR3 is 14 residues long. In DNA form, the CDR3 reads TGCAGTGCTAGAGATGTTAGGGTCCAAGAGACCCAGTACTTC. It codes for CSARDVRVQETQYF.

This chain uses TRBV7-8 with TRBJ1-1; 8 nucleotides match TRBD1. Trimming cost V 5 bases and J 3 bases; bases outside gene matches: 17. Germline V CDR1 and CDR2: SGHVS, FQNEAQ. The CDR3 sequence is 18 residues long. This CDR3 is CASSPTRGQGAWYTEAFF. Written as DNA, the CDR3 is TGTGCCAGCAGCCCGACGAGGGGGCAGGGGGCTTGGTACACTGAAGCTTTCTTT.

CDR3 sequence: CASSLGLGFDTEAFF. CDR3 nucleotide sequence: TGTGCCAGCAGCTTAGGATTGGGATTTGACACTGAAGCTTTCTTT. The chain employs TRBV7-9 and TRBJ1-1; D remains unclear. Trimming cost V 1 base and J 3 bases, with 12 bases left between them. The CDR3 consists of 15 residues. Germline lookup yields CDR1 SEHNR and CDR2 FQNEAQ (reference sequence).

This sequence joins TRBV20-1 and TRBJ2-3; D is possibly TRBD2 (6 bases). The germline gives CDR1 DFQATT, CDR2 SNEGSKA (reference sequence). Trimming stripped 5 bases from V and 4 bases from J, with 13 bases between. CDR3 length: 13 residues. The CDR3 region is CSAPRWGADTQYF. The CDR3 bases are TGCAGTGCTCCACGGTGGGGGGCAGATACGCAGTATTTT.

The chain links TRBV6-1 to TRBJ2-3; TRBD2 matches 11 bases. V lost 5 bases, J lost 1 base, and 11 bases stayed unmatched. The CDR3 covers 18 residues. From germline, CDR1 is MNHNS and CDR2 SASEGT. CDR3 in amino acids: CASSKTSGTGFGTDTQYF. DNA of the CDR3: TGTGCCAGCAGTAAGACTAGCGGGACCGGTTTTGGCACAGATACGCAGTATTTT.

This clonotype came up a few times. The chain has TRBV6-5 and TRBJ1-2; 11 bases match TRBD1. CDR1 is MNHEY and CDR2 is SVGAGI in the germline V gene. The CDR3 extends over 17 amino acids. Trimming took 2 bases from V and 7 from J; bases not matched to a gene: 12. The chain's CDR3 is CASSYDPRTGGIRGYTF. CDR3 in DNA: TGTGCCAGCAGTTACGACCCGCGGACAGGGGGCATACGTGGCTACACCTTC.

The chain carries TRBV28 and TRBJ1-2; the match to TRBD1 covers 7 bases. V lost 2 bases to trimming and J lost 6 bases; unmatched junction nucleotides: 15. This CDR3 comprises 17 residues. Per the germline V gene, CDR1 is MDHEN and CDR2 is SYDVKM. The CDR3 protein is CASSLGQVGIGRHGYTF. Written as DNA, the CDR3 is TGTGCCAGCAGTTTAGGACAGGTCGGAATCGGTAGGCATGGCTACACCTTC.

The chain couples TRBV20-1 to TRBJ2-6; 8 bases are a match to TRBD1. Germline V gene data show CDR1 as DFQATT and CDR2 as SNEGSKA (reference sequence). Trimming cost V 3 bases and J 2 bases; bases outside gene matches: 3. There are 15 residues in the CDR3. CDR3 residues: CSARGRGPGANVLTF. The CDR3 region has the DNA TGCAGTGCTAGGGGCAGGGGGCCTGGGGCCAACGTCCTGACTTTC.

CDR3 DNA: TGTGCCAGCAGCAAATGTGGGAACAATCAGCCCCAGCATTTT. The encoded protein is CASSKCGNNQPQHF. The chain employs TRBV21-1 and TRBJ1-5. TRBV21-1 has pseudogene status. CDR3 length: 14 residues.

By sample share, this clonotype is large (0.1 to 1%). This rearrangement joins TRBV27 to TRBJ1-2; the D gene is possibly TRBD1 (5 bases). V lost 5 bases, J lost 7 bases, and 17 bases lay in between. The germline gives CDR1 MNHEY, CDR2 SMNVEV (reference sequence). The CDR3 contains 14 residues. In nucleotides, the CDR3 is TGTGCCAGCAGTCTGGGGAGGGGTATCGGTGGCTACACCTTC. As protein: CASSLGRGIGGYTF.

The genes are TRBV18 and TRBJ2-3, with D tentatively TRBD2 (6 bases). V lost 5 bases and J lost 2, with 17 bases in between. Per the germline V gene, CDR1 is KGHSH and CDR2 is LQKENI. The CDR3 is made up of 16 amino acids. The CDR3, as DNA: TGTGCCAGCTCATCAGACACTAGCAGAGTCACAGATACGCAGTATTTT. Translation gives CASSSDTSRVTDTQYF.

The chain uses TRBV10-3 and TRBJ1-6; D is ambiguous. CDR3 length equals 14 residues. V dropped 6 bases and J dropped 8 bases, with 14 bases sitting between them. Germline values: CDR1 ENHRY, CDR2 SYGVKD. DNA of the CDR3: TGTGCCATCAGCGAGAGGGCCCCAGATTCACCCCTCCACTTT. Translated: CAISERAPDSPLHF.

The chain employs TRBV20-1 and TRBJ1-3; possible D gene TRBD1, 5 bases. With 2 bases removed from V and 0 bases from J, the gap between germline ends came to 17 bases. The CDR3 consists of 17 residues. CDR1 DFQATT and CDR2 SNEGSKA come from the germline V gene (reference sequence). This chain's CDR3 is CSARKWGSGTSGNTIYF. The DNA for the CDR3 is TGCAGTGCTAGAAAGTGGGGTTCAGGGACCTCTGGAAACACCATATATTTT.

The genes are TRBV7-2 and TRBJ2-2, with D unresolved. This CDR3 contains 12 residues. The germline V and J ends were trimmed by 5 bases and 7 bases, with 8 bases remaining between them. Germline V gene lookup returns CDR1 SGHTA and CDR2 FQGNSA. CDR3 DNA sequence: TGTGCCAGCAGCCCCTGGGGCGGGGAGCTGTTTTTT. As protein: CASSPWGGELFF.

The J gene is TRBJ2-7, the V gene TRBV15; the D gene is possibly TRBD2 (6 bases). Deletions cut 5 bases from V and 2 bases from J, with 16 bases between. Germline CDR1 reads LNHNV; CDR2 reads YYDKDF (reference sequence). The CDR3 sequence is 15 residues long. The CDR3 bases are TGTGCCACCAGCCTCGCGCGGGGCCCGACCTACGAGCAGTACTTC. Its protein is CATSLARGPTYEQYF.

The chain carries TRBV20-1 and TRBJ2-3; perhaps D is TRBD1 or TRBD2 (5 bases each). Trimming removed 6 bases from V and 2 bases from J, with 12 bases in between. The CDR3 covers 13 residues. In germline, CDR1 is DFQATT, CDR2 SNEGSKA (reference sequence). The CDR3: CSAIRDPTDTQYF. Here the CDR3 DNA reads TGCAGTGCAATCCGGGACCCCACAGATACGCAGTATTTT.

The V and J genes are TRBV7-2 and TRBJ2-5, with 12 bases lining up with TRBD2. V dropped 5 bases and J dropped 4; count of bases not matched to a gene: 8. The CDR3 loop spans 16 amino acids. From germline, CDR1 is SGHTA and CDR2 FQGNSA. The CDR3 DNA reads TGTGCCAGCAGCCCAGGGACTAGCGGGTTGGGAGAGACCCAGTACTTC. Encoded protein: CASSPGTSGLGETQYF.

The J gene is TRBJ1-2, the V gene TRBV20-1; no firm D call. CDR3 length: 16 residues. Trimming pared 0 bases from V and 5 bases from J, leaving 19 bases between. Germline CDR1 is DFQATT and CDR2 is SNEGSKA (reference sequence). As DNA, the CDR3 is TGCAGTGCTAGAGATCATTTGGGAGGTTCGCCTTATGGCTACACCTTC. This translates into CSARDHLGGSPYGYTF.

The V gene is TRBV24-1, the J gene TRBJ2-3, with D possibly being TRBD1 (5 bases). The CDR3 runs 13 residues. V shed 9 bases and J shed 2 bases, with 11 bases lying between them. The germline V gene has CDR1 KGHDR and CDR2 SFDVKD. The CDR3 region is CATEDNPTDTQYF. DNA of the CDR3: TGTGCCACCGAGGACAACCCCACAGATACGCAGTATTTT.

This chain uses TRBV19 with TRBJ2-7; 10 bases map to TRBD2. From germline, CDR1 is LNHDA and CDR2 SQIVND (reference sequence). CDR3 length: 14 amino acids. The V segment lost 5 bases and the J segment 5 bases; nucleotides outside the gene matches: 6. CDR3 DNA: TGTGCCAGTAGTCGGACTAGCGGAAGGGACGAGCAGTACTTC. Encoded protein: CASSRTSGRDEQYF.

This clonotype is a singleton in its sample. The chain employs TRBV6-1 and TRBJ2-3, with 9 bases matching TRBD2. The V gene end was trimmed by 2 bases and the J gene end by 6 bases; junction bases not matched to a gene: 15. Germline V gives CDR1 MNHNS, CDR2 SASEGT. There are 18 residues in the CDR3. The CDR3 reads CASSELLAAGGALDTQYF. The CDR3 DNA reads TGTGCCAGCAGTGAACTGCTCGCGGCGGGGGGGGCTCTTGATACGCAGTATTTT.

The rearrangement joins TRBV29-1 to TRBJ2-3, with 9 nucleotides matching TRBD1. The CDR3 is 12 amino acids. With 8 bases clipped from V and 6 bases from J, the junction kept 6 bases outside the gene matches. The germline V gene has CDR1 SQVTM and CDR2 ANQGSEA. The CDR3: CSTDRGADTQYF. The CDR3 nucleotides are TGCAGCACGGACAGGGGTGCCGATACGCAGTATTTT.

This clonotype was detected only a few times. V usage is TRBV15 and J usage is TRBJ2-5; 8 bases agree with TRBD1. Germline V gene sequence: CDR1 LNHNV, CDR2 YYDKDF (reference sequence). Trimming cost V 8 bases and J 3 bases; bases outside gene matches: 8. This CDR3 has 14 residues. DNA of the CDR3: TGTGCCACCGCTGTGGGACAGGAAAAAGAGACCCAGTACTTC. Amino acid sequence: CATAVGQEKETQYF.

The chain uses TRBV7-2 and TRBJ1-1; tentative D call: TRBD1 (5 bases). The ends were cut back, 4 bases at V and 6 bases at J, with 9 bases in the middle. In germline, CDR1 is SGHTA, CDR2 FQGNSA. The CDR3 covers 12 residues. CDR3 protein: CASSWWGAEAFF. For the CDR3, the DNA is TGTGCCAGCAGCTGGTGGGGCGCTGAAGCTTTCTTT. Together with reference TRBV7-2 and TRBJ1-1, the CDR3 gives the full variable domain: GAGVSQSPSNKVTEKGKDVELRCDPISGHTALYWYRQSLGQGLEFLIYFQGNSAPDKSGLPSDRFSAERTGGSVSTLTIQRTQQEDSAVYLCASSWWGAEAFFGQGTRLTVV.

V gene TRBV11-3 combines with J gene TRBJ2-1; a weak D match, TRBD2 (6 bases). The CDR3 covers 16 residues. The V gene's germline CDR1 is SGHNT and CDR2 YENEEA. Trimming left V 2 bases short and J 1 base short, with 12 bases between. The CDR3 region has the DNA TGTGCCAGCAGCTTACGGACTACCCGTTCCTACAATGAGCAGTTCTTC. This gives the protein CASSLRTTRSYNEQFF.